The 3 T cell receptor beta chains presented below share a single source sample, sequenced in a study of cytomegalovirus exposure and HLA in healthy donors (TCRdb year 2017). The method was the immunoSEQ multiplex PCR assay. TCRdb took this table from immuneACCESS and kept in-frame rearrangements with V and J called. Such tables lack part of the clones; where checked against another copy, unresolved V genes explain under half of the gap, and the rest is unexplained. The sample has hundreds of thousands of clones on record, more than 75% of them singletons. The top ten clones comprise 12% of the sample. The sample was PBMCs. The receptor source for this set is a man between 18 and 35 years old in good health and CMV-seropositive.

The CDR3 protein is CASSSSGGEQFF. For the CDR3, the DNA is TGTGCCAGCAGCTCCTCGGGTGGTGAGCAGTTCTTC. The chain employs TRBV7-8 and TRBJ2-1; D gene unclear. Per the germline V gene, CDR1 is SGHVS and CDR2 is FQNEAQ. There are 12 residues in the CDR3. V gave up 4 bases and J gave up 9 bases, with 10 bases separating them.

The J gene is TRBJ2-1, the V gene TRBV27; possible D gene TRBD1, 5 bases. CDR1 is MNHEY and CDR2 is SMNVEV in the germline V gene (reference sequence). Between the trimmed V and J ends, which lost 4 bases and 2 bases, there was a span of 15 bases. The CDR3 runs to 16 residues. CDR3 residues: CASSSLPGFPYNEQFF. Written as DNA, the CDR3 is TGTGCCAGCAGTTCCCTTCCAGGGTTCCCCTACAATGAGCAGTTCTTC.

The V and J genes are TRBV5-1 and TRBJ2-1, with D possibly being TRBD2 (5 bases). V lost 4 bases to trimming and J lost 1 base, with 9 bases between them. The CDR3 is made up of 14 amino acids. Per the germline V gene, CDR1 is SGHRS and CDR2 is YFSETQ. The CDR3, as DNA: TGCGCCAGCAGCAGGGAGTGGTCCTACAATGAGCAGTTCTTC. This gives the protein CASSREWSYNEQFF.